This T cell receptor (beta chain) originates from a study of blood T cell repertoires in COVID-19. Overall study context: COVID-19 samples, acute and convalescent, were from the United States, Italy and Spain.

Generated by immunoSEQ multiplex PCR, the TCRdb table keeps only in-frame clones and is missing some. The sample yields roughly 75,000 clones, 85% seen once. Germline trimming cut 3 bases from V and 7 bases from J; bases unmatched to any gene: 12. Germline V lookup: CDR1 SGHRS, CDR2 YFSETQ. CDR3 length: 16 residues. One Seattle source followed patients from active infection through their disease course. This TCR was recovered from a middle-aged man with COVID-19, enrolled during active disease. The sample was peripheral blood. The chain couples TRBV5-1 to TRBJ2-1; 8 bases match TRBD1. The CDR3 reads CASSSWTGSSGNEQFF. The CDR3 DNA sequence: TGCGCCAGCAGCTCGTGGACAGGGTCAAGTGGAAATGAGCAGTTCTTC.